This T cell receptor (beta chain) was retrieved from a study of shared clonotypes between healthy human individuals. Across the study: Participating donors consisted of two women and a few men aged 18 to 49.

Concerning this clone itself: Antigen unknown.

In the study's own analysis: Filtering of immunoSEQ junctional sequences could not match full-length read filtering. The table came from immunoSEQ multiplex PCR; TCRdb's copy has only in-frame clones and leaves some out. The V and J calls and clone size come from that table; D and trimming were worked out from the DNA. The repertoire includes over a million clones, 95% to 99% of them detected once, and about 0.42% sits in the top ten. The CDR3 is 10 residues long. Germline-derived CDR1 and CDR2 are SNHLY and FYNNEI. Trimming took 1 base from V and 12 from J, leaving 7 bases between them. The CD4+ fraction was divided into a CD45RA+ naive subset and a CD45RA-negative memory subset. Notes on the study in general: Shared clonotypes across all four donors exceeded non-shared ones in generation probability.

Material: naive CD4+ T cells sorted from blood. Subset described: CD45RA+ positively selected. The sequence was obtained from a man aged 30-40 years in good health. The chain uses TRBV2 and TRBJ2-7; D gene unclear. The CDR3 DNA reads TGTGCCAGCAGTGAAGGGGGAAGGTACTTC. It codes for CASSEGGRYF.